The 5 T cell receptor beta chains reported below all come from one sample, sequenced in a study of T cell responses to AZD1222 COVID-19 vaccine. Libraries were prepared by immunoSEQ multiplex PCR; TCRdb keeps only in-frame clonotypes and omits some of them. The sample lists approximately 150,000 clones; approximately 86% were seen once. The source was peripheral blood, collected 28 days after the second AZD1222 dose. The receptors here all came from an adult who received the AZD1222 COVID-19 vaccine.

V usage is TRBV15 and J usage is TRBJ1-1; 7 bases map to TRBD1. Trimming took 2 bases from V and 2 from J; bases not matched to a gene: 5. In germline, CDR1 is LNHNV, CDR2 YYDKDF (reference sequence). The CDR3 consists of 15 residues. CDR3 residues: CATSRQQGYNTEAFF. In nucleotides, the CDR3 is TGTGCCACCAGCAGACAACAGGGGTATAACACTGAAGCTTTCTTT.

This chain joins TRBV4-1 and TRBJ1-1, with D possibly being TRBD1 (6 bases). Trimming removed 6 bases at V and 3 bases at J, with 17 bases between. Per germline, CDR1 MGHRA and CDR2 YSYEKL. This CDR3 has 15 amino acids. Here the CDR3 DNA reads TGCGCCAGCAGATTAACAGGGAATTATGACACTGAAGCTTTCTTT. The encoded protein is CASRLTGNYDTEAFF.

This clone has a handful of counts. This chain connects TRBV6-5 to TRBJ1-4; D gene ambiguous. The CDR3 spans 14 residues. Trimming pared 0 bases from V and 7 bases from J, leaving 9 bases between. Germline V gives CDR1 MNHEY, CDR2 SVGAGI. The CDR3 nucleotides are TGTGCCAGCAGTTACTCGATGCTGGTTGAAAAACTGTTTTTT. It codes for CASSYSMLVEKLFF.

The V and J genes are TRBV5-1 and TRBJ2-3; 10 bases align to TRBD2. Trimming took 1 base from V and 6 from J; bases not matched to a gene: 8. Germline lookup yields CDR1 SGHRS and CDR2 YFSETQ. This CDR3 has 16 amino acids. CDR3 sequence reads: CASSLTERGGRDTQYF. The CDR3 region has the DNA TGCGCCAGCAGCTTGACCGAGCGGGGGGGCCGCGATACGCAGTATTTT.

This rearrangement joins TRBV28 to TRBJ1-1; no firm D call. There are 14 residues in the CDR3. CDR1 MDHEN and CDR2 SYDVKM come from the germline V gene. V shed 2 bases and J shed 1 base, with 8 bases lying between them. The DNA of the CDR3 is TGTGCCAGCAGTTTAGGGTGGGGGAACACTGAAGCTTTCTTT. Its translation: CASSLGWGNTEAFF.